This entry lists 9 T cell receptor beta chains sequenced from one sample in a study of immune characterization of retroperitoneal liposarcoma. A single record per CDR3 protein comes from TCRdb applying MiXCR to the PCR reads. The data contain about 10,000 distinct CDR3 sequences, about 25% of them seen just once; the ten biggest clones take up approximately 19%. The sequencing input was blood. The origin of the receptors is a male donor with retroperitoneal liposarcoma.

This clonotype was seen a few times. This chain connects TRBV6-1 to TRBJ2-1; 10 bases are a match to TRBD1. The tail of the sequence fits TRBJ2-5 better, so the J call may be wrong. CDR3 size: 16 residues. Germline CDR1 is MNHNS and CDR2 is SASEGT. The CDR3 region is CASSSGGQGSGETQYF. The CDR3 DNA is TGTGCCAGCAGTTCCGGGGGACAGGGGTCTGGGGAGACCCAGTACTTC.

CDR3 sequence: CASAGTGSTGELFF. The CDR3 DNA reads as TGCGCCAGCGCCGGGACAGGGAGTACCGGGGAGCTGTTTTTT. The rearrangement joins TRBV10-2 to TRBJ2-2; 9 nucleotides match TRBD1. Losses at the gene ends were 8 bases for V and 5 bases for J; bases not matched to a gene: 6. CDR3 size: 14 residues. Germline-derived CDR1 and CDR2 are WSHSY and SAAADI.

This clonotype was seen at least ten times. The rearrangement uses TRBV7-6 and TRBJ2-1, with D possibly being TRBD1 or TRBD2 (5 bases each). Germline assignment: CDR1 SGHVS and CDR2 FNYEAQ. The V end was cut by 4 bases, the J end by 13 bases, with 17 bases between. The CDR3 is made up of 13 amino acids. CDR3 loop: CASSSNLGETQFF. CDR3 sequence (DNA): TGTGCCAGCAGCTCAAACCTAGGGGAGACCCAGTTCTTC.

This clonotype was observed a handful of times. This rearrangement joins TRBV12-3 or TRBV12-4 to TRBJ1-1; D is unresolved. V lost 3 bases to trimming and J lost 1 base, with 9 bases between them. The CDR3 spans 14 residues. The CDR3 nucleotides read TGTGCCAGCAGTTTGGGTAGGCGGAACACTGAAGCTTTCTTT. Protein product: CASSLGRRNTEAFF.

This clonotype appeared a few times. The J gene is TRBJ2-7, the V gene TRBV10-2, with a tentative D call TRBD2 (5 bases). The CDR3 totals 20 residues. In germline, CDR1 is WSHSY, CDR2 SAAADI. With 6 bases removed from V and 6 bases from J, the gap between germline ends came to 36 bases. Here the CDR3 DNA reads TGCGCCAGCAGGGAGCCTAACGGACTGGCCGATACTGGGCTCATGGGCGAGCAGTACTTC. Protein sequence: CASREPNGLADTGLMGEQYF.

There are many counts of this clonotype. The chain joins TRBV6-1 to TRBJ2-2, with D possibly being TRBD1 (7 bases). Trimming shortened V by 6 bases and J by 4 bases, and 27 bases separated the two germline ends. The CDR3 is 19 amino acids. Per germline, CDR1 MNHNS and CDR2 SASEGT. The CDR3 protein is CASSRMGLTGLLGTGELFF. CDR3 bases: TGTGCCAGCAGCCGCATGGGACTGACAGGGCTGTTGGGCACCGGGGAGCTGTTTTTT.

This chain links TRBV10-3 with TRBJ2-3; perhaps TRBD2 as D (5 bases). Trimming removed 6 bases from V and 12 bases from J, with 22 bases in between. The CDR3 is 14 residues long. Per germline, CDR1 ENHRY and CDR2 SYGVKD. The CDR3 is CAIRSPGIGETQYF. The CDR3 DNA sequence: TGTGCCATCAGGTCCCCGGGAATCGGGGAGACCCAGTATTTT.

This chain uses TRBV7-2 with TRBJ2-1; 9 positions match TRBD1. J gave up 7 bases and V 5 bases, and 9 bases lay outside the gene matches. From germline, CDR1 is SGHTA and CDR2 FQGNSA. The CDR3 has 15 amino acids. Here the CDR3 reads CASSAHRGRDNEQFF. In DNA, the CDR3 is TGTGCCAGCAGCGCACACAGGGGGCGGGATAATGAGCAGTTCTTC. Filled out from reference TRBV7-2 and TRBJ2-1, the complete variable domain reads GAGVSQSPSNKVTEKGKDVELRCDPISGHTALYWYRQSLGQGLEFLIYFQGNSAPDKSGLPSDRFSAERTGGSVSTLTIQRTQQEDSAVYLCASSAHRGRDNEQFFGPGTRLTVL.

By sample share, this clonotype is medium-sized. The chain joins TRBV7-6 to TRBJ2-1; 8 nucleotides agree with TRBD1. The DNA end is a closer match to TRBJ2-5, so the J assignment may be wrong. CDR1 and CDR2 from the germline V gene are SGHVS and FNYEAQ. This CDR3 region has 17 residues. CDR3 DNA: TGTGCCAGCAGCTTAGCGTCCGGGGACAGGAGGACAGAGACCCAGTACTTC. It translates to CASSLASGDRRTETQYF.